These 17 T cell receptor beta chains originate from one sample sequenced in a study of immune evolution from preneoplasia to lung adenocarcinoma (TCRdb year 2021). Libraries came from the immunoSEQ multiplex PCR assay. TCRdb re-hosts the immuneACCESS table, in-frame sequences only. Its copies lack some clones; in the studies checked, an unresolved V gene accounts for under half of them, and the cause for the rest is not known. For this sample the table gives 1,500 to 2,000 clones, of which around 70% were detected only once. The ten largest clones capture around an eighth of the sample. Sequencing was carried out using FFPE minimally invasive lung adenocarcinoma tissue. The intended sense of this specimen's cell subset or site label: micro-invasive lung adenocarcinoma (MIA). The origin of the receptors is a person aged 55-85 years with lung adenocarcinoma.

The chain carries TRBV7-9 and TRBJ1-1; no clear D gene. V was cut by 0 bases and J by 0 bases, with 8 bases left in between. The CDR3 is 15 residues long. Germline V gene sequence: CDR1 SEHNR, CDR2 FQNEAQ (reference sequence). CDR3 protein: CASSLAFGMNTEAFF. In DNA, the CDR3 is TGTGCCAGCAGCTTAGCATTTGGAATGAACACTGAAGCTTTCTTT.

The chain employs TRBV5-4 and TRBJ1-6, with TRBD1 as a possible D gene (5 bases). The CDR3 has 14 amino acids. Trimming took off 0 bases at V and 6 bases at J, with 7 bases between the two ends. Per germline, CDR1 SGHNT and CDR2 YYREEE (reference sequence). As DNA, the CDR3 is TGTGCCAGCAGCTTGGACAGGAGTAATTCACCCCTCCACTTT. This translates into CASSLDRSNSPLHF.

This clone was seen a single time. V is TRBV7-8 and J is TRBJ2-1; 7 bases align to TRBD1. V gave up 7 bases and J gave up 9 bases; unmatched junction bases: 12. The CDR3 has 14 amino acids. CDR1 and CDR2 from the germline V gene are SGHVS and FQNEAQ. CDR3 nucleotide sequence: TGTGCCAGCACCCGAGACAGGGTAGGCGGTGAGCAGTTCTTC. It yields the protein CASTRDRVGGEQFF.

The chain uses TRBV11-2 and TRBJ1-1, with D unresolved. Germline V gene data show CDR1 as SGHAT and CDR2 as FQNNGV. Trimming left V 2 bases short and J 4 bases short, with 8 bases between. The CDR3 totals 13 residues. CDR3 sequence (DNA): TGTGCCAGCAGCTTAAGGGCTGTCACTGAAGCTTTCTTT. It yields the protein CASSLRAVTEAFF. Based on the CDR3 plus reference TRBV11-2 and TRBJ1-1, the full variable domain is EAGVAQSPRYKIIEKRQSVAFWCNPISGHATLYWYQQILGQGPKLLIQFQNNGVVDDSQLPKDRFSAERLKGVDSTLKIQPAKLEDSAVYLCASSLRAVTEAFFGQGTRLTVV.

The CDR3 is CASSLGGDRRYNEQFF. The CDR3 DNA reads TGTGCCAGCAGCTTAGGAGGGGACAGGCGATACAATGAGCAGTTCTTC. The rearrangement joins TRBV7-8 to TRBJ2-1, with 8 positions matching TRBD1. Germline CDR1 reads SGHVS; CDR2 reads FQNEAQ. J was trimmed by 4 bases and V by 1 base; bases with no gene match: 6. The CDR3 covers 16 residues. Variable domain in full (rest from reference TRBV7-8 and TRBJ2-1): GAGVSQSPRYKVAKRGQDVALRCDPISGHVSLFWYQQALGQGPEFLTYFQNEAQLDKSGLPSDRFFAERPEGSVSTLKIQRTQQEDSAVYLCASSLGGDRRYNEQFFGPGTRLTVL.

The chain is built from TRBV7-2 and TRBJ2-3, with 9 bases that match TRBD2. Trimming cost V 5 bases and J 5 bases; bases outside gene matches: 8. Looked up from germline, CDR1 is SGHTA and CDR2 is FQGNSA. This CDR3 has 15 amino acids. The CDR3 DNA follows: TGTGCCAGCAGCCGCGGGGGGGCTGGTTTAGATACGCAGTATTTT. The encoded protein is CASSRGGAGLDTQYF.

The J gene is TRBJ1-5, the V gene TRBV13; tentative D call: TRBD1 (5 bases). Germline CDR1 PRHDT, CDR2 FYEKMQ (reference sequence). This CDR3 comprises 18 residues. Trimming shortened V by 5 bases and J by 4 bases, and 24 bases separated the two germline ends. The CDR3 DNA reads TGTGCCAGCAGCCGCGGCGCAGGCCAGGGTCCCAATAATCAGCCCCAGCATTTT. Translation gives CASSRGAGQGPNNQPQHF.

This clone was observed a single time. Sequence at one end of the junction differs from germline and may be a read error. The same CDR3 also results from other DNA sequences found in this sample. The chain recombines TRBV18 with TRBJ1-5, with D possibly being TRBD1 (6 bases). Germline loops: CDR1 KGHSH, CDR2 LQKENI. The CDR3 has 15 residues. The chain's CDR3 is CASSPTGQSNQPQHF. The CDR3 nucleotides read TGTGCCAGTTCACCTACGGGACAAAGCAATCAGCCCCAGCATTTT.

This clone has a handful of counts. V and J are TRBV11-2 and TRBJ2-7; possible D gene TRBD1, 6 bases. Trimming left V 2 bases short and J 7 bases short, with 15 bases between. The CDR3 is 14 amino acids. Germline V gives CDR1 SGHAT, CDR2 FQNNGV. CDR3 nucleotides: TGTGCCAGCAGCTTAATACAGGGCTCGGGAGAGCAGTACTTC. This codes for CASSLIQGSGEQYF.

The chain joins TRBV30 to TRBJ2-2; 7 bases map to TRBD1. Germline loops: CDR1 GTSNPN, CDR2 SVGIG (reference sequence). The CDR3 loop spans 15 amino acids. V dropped 8 bases and J dropped 2; count of bases not matched to a gene: 11. CDR3 bases: TGTGCCACTGACAGGGTATGGCGAAACACCGGGGAGCTGTTTTTT. Translation gives CATDRVWRNTGELFF.

J is TRBJ2-4 and V is TRBV30; D ambiguous. CDR3 length: 20 amino acids. Trimming took 3 bases from V and 2 from J, leaving 29 bases between them. CDR1 is GTSNPN, CDR2 SVGIG, per germline (reference sequence). Here the CDR3 DNA reads TGTGCCTGGAGACCACCCCCGGGCAGGTGGGGAACTGCGTCCAAAAACATTCAGTACTTC. Protein product: CAWRPPPGRWGTASKNIQYF.

This chain connects TRBV5-1 to TRBJ2-7; D is possibly TRBD1 (6 bases). CDR3 length: 14 amino acids. From germline, CDR1 is SGHRS and CDR2 YFSETQ. Trimming shortened V by 3 bases and J by 2 bases, and 12 bases separated the two germline ends. As DNA, the CDR3 is TGCGCCAGCAGCTGGCAGGGGATTACCTACGAGCAGTACTTC. Amino acid sequence: CASSWQGITYEQYF.

This chain links TRBV27 with TRBJ2-2, with 9 bases aligning to TRBD2. Germline assignment: CDR1 MNHEY and CDR2 SMNVEV (reference sequence). The CDR3 is made up of 15 amino acids. The J segment lost 7 bases and the V segment lost 6 bases, leaving 9 bases of the junction unmatched. The CDR3 DNA follows: TGTGCCAGCAGGGCCCGGACTAGCGCCGTCGGGGAGCTGTTTTTT. It codes for CASRARTSAVGELFF.

The chain employs TRBV2 and TRBJ1-2; D possibly corresponds to TRBD1 (6 bases). The germline V and J ends were trimmed by 6 bases and 8 bases, with 16 bases remaining between them. The CDR3 has 13 residues. Looked up from germline, CDR1 is SNHLY and CDR2 is FYNNEI. CDR3 in DNA: TGTGCCAGCAGGAGGGACAATAGCTACGGCTACACCTTC. It encodes CASRRDNSYGYTF.

The count of this clone is one. The chain joins TRBV5-6 to TRBJ1-6; 8 bases match TRBD1. Germline CDR1 is SGHDT and CDR2 is YYEEEE. The ends lost 4 bases at V and 9 bases at J; junction bases unmatched: 12. This CDR3 spans 16 amino acids. Here the CDR3 reads CASSRDRRPAGSPLHF. The CDR3 nucleotides are TGTGCCAGCAGCAGGGACAGGCGGCCGGCTGGTTCACCCCTCCACTTT.

Concerning this clone: Within the sample, other DNA sequences also encode this same CDR3. This chain links TRBV21-1 with TRBJ2-3; the table's D call of TRBD1 was not tested on the DNA. TRBV21-1 is flagged as a pseudogene. The CDR3 has 17 amino acids. CDR3 DNA sequence: TGTGCCAGCAGCAAACAGACGACAGGGCCACCGGCAGATACGCAGTATTTT. Encoded protein: CASSKQTTGPPADTQYF.

The chain is built from TRBV7-2 and TRBJ2-2; TRBD1 is a possible D gene (6 bases). The V gene's germline CDR1 is SGHTA and CDR2 FQGNSA. Trimming removed 1 base at V and 4 bases at J, with 13 bases between. The CDR3 runs 16 residues. The CDR3 reads CASSLVMGAITGELFF. The CDR3 coding sequence is TGTGCCAGCAGCTTAGTCATGGGGGCGATCACCGGGGAGCTGTTTTTT.